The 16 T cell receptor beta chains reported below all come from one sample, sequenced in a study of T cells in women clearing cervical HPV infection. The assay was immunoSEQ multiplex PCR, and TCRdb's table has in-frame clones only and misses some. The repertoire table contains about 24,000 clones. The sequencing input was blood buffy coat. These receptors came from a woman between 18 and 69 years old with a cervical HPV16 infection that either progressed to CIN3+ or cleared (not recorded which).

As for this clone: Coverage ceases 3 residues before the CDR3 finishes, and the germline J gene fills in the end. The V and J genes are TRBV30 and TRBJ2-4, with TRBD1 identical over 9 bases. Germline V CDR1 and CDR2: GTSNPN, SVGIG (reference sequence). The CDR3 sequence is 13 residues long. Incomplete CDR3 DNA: TGTGCCTGGGACAGGGGGGTACAGACTGGT. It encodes CAWDRGVQTG. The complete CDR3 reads CAWDRGVQTGQYF.

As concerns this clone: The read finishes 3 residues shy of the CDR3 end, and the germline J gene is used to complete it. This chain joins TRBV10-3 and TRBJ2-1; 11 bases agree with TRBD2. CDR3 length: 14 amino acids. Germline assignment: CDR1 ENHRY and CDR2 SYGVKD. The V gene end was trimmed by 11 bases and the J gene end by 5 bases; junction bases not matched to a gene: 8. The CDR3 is CAATGLADHNEQFF. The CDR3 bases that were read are TGTGCCGCGACGGGACTAGCGGACCACAATGAG.

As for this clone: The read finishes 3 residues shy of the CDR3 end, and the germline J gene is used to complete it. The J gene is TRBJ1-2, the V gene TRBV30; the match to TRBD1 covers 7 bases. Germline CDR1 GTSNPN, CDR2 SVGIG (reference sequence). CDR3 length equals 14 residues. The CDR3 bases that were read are TGTGCCTGTTCCACGGACAGGAGCTACTACGAC. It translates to CACSTDRSYYD. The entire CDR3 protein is CACSTDRSYYDYTF.

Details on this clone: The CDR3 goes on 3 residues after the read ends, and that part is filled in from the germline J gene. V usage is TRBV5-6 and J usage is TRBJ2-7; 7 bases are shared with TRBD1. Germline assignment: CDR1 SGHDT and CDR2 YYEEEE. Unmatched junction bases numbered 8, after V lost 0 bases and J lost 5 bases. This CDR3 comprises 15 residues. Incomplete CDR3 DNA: TGTGCCAGCAGCTTGGCCTGGACAGGATCCAACGAG. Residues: CASSLAWTGSNE. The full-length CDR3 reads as CASSLAWTGSNEQYF.

CDR3 protein: CASRPRAVGGTEAFF. CDR3 bases read: TGCGCCAGCAGGCCCCGGGCGGTCGGGGGAACTGAA. This chain uses TRBV5-1 with TRBJ1-1; tentative D call: TRBD1 (5 bases). The read is 3 residues too short to cover the CDR3 end, so that end is filled in from the germline J gene. Looked up from germline, CDR1 is SGHRS and CDR2 is YFSETQ. V was shortened by 5 bases and J by 5 bases, with 19 bases between the two germline ends. CDR3 size: 15 residues.

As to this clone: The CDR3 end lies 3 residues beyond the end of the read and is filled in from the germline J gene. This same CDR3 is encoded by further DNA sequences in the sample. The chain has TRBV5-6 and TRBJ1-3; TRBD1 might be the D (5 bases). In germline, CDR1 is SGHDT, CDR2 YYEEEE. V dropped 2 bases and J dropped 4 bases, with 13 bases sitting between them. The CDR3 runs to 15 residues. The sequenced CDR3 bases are TGTGCCAGCAGCTTATTTCCAGGGTACGGAAACACC. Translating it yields CASSLFPGYGNT. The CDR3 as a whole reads CASSLFPGYGNTIYF.

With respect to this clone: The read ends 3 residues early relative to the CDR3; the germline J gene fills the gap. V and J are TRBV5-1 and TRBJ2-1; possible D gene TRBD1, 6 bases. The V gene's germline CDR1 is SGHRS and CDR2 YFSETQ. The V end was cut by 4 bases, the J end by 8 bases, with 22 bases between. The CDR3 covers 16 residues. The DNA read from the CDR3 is TGCGCCAGCAGCCCCCGGGACACCGCCGCTGGGGATGAG. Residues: CASSPRDTAAGDE. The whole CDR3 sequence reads CASSPRDTAAGDEQFF. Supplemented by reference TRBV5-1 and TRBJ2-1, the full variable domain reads KAGVTQTPRYLIKTRGQQVTLSCSPISGHRSVSWYQQTPGQGLQFLFEYFSETQRNKGNFPGRFSGRQFSNSRSEMNVSTLELGDSALYLCASSPRDTAAGDEQFFGPGTRLTVL.

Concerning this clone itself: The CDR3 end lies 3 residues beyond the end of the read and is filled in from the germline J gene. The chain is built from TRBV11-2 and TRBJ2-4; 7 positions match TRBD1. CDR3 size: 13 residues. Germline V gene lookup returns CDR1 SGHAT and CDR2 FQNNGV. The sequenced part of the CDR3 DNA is TGTGCCAGCAGCGAGGGACAGCTACATGGT. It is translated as CASSEGQLHG. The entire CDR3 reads CASSEGQLHGQYF. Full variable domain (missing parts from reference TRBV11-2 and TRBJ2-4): EAGVAQSPRYKIIEKRQSVAFWCNPISGHATLYWYQQILGQGPKLLIQFQNNGVVDDSQLPKDRFSAERLKGVDSTLKIQPAKLEDSAVYLCASSEGQLHGQYFGAGTRLSVL.

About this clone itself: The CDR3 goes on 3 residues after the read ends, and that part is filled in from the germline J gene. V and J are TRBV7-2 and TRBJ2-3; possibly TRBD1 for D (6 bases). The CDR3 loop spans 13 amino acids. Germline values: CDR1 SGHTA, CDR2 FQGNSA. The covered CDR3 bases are TGTGCCAGCAGGCTGACAGGTCGGCAGCCG. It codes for CASRLTGRQP. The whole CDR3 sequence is CASRLTGRQPQYF.

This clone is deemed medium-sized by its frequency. The covered CDR3 bases are TGCAGCGTTGACGCACTAGCGGGGAACACAGATACG. It is translated as CSVDALAGNTDT. The full CDR3 is CSVDALAGNTDTQYF. J is TRBJ2-3 and V is TRBV29-1, with 10 bases matching TRBD2. The read finishes 3 residues shy of the CDR3 end, and the germline J gene is used to complete it. Germline CDR1 is SQVTM and CDR2 is ANQGSEA. This CDR3 region has 15 residues. Unmatched junction bases numbered 5, after V lost 3 bases and J lost 2 bases.

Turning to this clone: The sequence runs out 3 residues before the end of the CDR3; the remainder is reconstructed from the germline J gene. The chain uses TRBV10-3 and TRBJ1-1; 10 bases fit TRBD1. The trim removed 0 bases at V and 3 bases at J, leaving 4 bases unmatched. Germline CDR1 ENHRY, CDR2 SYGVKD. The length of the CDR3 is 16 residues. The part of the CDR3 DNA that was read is TGTGCCATCAGTGAGTCAGGACAGGGGGTAGACACTGAA. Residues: CAISESGQGVDTE. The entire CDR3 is CAISESGQGVDTEAFF.

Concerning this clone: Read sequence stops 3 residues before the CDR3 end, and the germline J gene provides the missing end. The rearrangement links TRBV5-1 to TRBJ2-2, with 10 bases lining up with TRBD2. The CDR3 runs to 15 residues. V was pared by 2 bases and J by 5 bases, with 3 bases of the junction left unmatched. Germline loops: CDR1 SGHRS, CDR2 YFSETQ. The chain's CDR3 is CASSFLAGVTGELFF. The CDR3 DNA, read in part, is TGCGCCAGCAGCTTTCTAGCGGGGGTTACCGGGGAG.

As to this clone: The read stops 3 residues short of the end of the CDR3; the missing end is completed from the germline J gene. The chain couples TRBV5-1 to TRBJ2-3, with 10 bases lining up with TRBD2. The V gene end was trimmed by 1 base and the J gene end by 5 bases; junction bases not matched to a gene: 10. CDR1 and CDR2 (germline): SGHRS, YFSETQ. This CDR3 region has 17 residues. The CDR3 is CASSLRPTSGAGDTQYF. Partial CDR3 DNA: TGCGCCAGCAGCTTGCGGCCTACTAGCGGGGCGGGAGATACG.

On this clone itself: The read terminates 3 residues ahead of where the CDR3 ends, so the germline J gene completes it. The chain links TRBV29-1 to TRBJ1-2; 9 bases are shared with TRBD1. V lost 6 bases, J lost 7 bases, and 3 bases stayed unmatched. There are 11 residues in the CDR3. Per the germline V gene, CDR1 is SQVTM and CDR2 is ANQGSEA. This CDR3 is CSVGDRVGYTF. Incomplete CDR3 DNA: TGCAGCGTAGGGGACAGGGTTGGC. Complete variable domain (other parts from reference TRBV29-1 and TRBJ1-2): SAVISQKPSRDICQRGTSLTIQCQVDSQVTMMFWYRQQPGQSLTLIATANQGSEATYESGFVIDKFPISRPNLTFSTLTVSNMSPEDSSIYLCSVGDRVGYTFGSGTRLTVV.

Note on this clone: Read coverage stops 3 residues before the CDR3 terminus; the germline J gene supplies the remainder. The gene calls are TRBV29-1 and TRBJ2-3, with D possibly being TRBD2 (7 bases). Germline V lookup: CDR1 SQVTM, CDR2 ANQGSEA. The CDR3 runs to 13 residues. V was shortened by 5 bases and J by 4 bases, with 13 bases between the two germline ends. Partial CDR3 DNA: TGCAGCGTTCGCGAAGGGGGGGCAGATACG. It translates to CSVREGGADT. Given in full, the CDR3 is CSVREGGADTQYF.

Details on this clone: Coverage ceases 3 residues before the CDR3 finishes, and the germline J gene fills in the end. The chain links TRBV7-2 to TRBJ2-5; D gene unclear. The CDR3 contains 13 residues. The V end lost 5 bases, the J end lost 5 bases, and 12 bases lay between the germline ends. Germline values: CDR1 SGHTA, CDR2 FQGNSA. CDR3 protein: CASSTQTGETQYF. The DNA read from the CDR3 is TGTGCCAGCAGCACCCAAACCGGGGAGACC.